The 15 T cell receptor beta chains given below trace back to one sample, sequenced in a study of blood T cells in healthy people across ages. Primed by a sample-barcoded 5' primer and a J-beta primer mix, a second PCR proceeded for 7 to 11 cycles. TCRdb re-called the 5' RACE reads with MiXCR, one entry per CDR3 protein. This sample yields hundreds of thousands of distinct CDR3 sequences, of which about 62% are seen a single time; over 20% belongs to the top ten. Material for sequencing was blood. The receptors derive from a man aged 25-45 years in good health.

In this sample, this clonotype turned up once. The chain combines TRBV3-1 with TRBJ2-7; TRBD1 agrees at 8 bases. The germline CDR1 and CDR2 sequences are LGHDT and YNNKEL (reference sequence). After removal of 4 bases from V and 2 bases from J, the junction contained 10 bases not matched to a gene. There are 16 residues in the CDR3. The chain's CDR3 is CASSRSTGGTPYEQYF. The DNA of the CDR3 is TGTGCCAGCAGCCGATCAACAGGGGGAACACCCTACGAGCAGTACTTC.

A single count supports this clonotype. V gene TRBV5-1 combines with J gene TRBJ2-1; 8 bases are shared with TRBD2. The CDR3 consists of 16 residues. Germline values: CDR1 SGHRS, CDR2 YFSETQ. Trimming cost V 0 bases and J 10 bases; bases outside gene matches: 12. This CDR3 is CASSLVSGSGGREQFF. The CDR3 region has the DNA TGCGCCAGCAGCTTGGTTTCCGGGAGCGGGGGTAGGGAGCAGTTCTTC.

CDR3 coding DNA: TGTGCCAGCAGTTCGAGTTGGCGGGAGTGGAGCACAGATACGCAGTATTTT. It codes for CASSSSWREWSTDTQYF. The chain couples TRBV6-6 to TRBJ2-3; 7 nucleotides match TRBD2. Germline CDR1 and CDR2: MNHNY and SVGAGI (reference sequence). The CDR3 contains 17 residues. V was clipped by 4 bases and J by 0 bases; unmatched bases: 10.

The genes are TRBV28 and TRBJ2-1, with D possibly being TRBD2 (5 bases). CDR1 is MDHEN, CDR2 SYDVKM, per germline. The V end lost 2 bases, the J end lost 9 bases, and 11 bases lay between the germline ends. The CDR3 sequence is 13 residues long. CDR3 amino acids: CASSLEGSSEQFF. CDR3 nucleotide sequence: TGTGCCAGCAGTTTAGAGGGTAGCAGTGAGCAGTTCTTC.

This sequence joins TRBV4-2 and TRBJ2-5; TRBD1 matches 7 bases. J lost 1 base, V lost 0 bases, and 2 bases had no gene match. The CDR3 extends over 15 amino acids. Germline CDR1 reads LGHNA; CDR2 reads YNFKEQ. CDR3 sequence reads: CASSQEGQFQETQYF. The DNA of the CDR3 is TGTGCCAGCAGCCAAGAGGGACAGTTCCAAGAGACCCAGTACTTC.

This clonotype was seen only a few times. The rearrangement links TRBV18 to TRBJ2-7, with D possibly being TRBD2 (6 bases). This CDR3 has 18 amino acids. With 4 bases removed from V and 1 base from J, the gap between germline ends came to 23 bases. Germline assignment: CDR1 KGHSH and CDR2 LQKENI. The CDR3 here is CASSRMGGSGLLSYEQYF. CDR3 DNA: TGTGCCAGCTCACGTATGGGGGGATCGGGACTGCTATCCTACGAGCAGTACTTC.

This clonotype has more than one count but fewer than ten. J is TRBJ2-1 and V is TRBV20-1; 7 nucleotides match TRBD2. CDR1 and CDR2 (germline): DFQATT, SNEGSKA (reference sequence). V was pared by 2 bases and J by 4 bases, with 8 bases of the junction left unmatched. The CDR3 has 15 residues. The CDR3 DNA sequence: TGCAGTGCTAGAATGCCCAGCGGGAAGTACAATGAGCAGTTCTTC. Encoded protein: CSARMPSGKYNEQFF.

This clonotype was seen a handful of times. The chain joins TRBV6-5 to TRBJ1-2; no definite D call. The germline V gene has CDR1 MNHEY and CDR2 SVGAGI. The V and J ends lost 4 bases and 4 bases respectively, with 10 bases between them. This CDR3 is built from 13 residues. The DNA for the CDR3 is TGTGCCAGCAGTTTCGAACAGAGCTATGGCTACACCTTC. As protein: CASSFEQSYGYTF.

V is TRBV6-5 and J is TRBJ2-1; 7 nucleotides agree with TRBD1. The CDR3 is made up of 16 amino acids. Germline trimming cut 5 bases from V and 5 bases from J; bases unmatched to any gene: 12. CDR1 and CDR2 from the germline V gene are MNHEY and SVGAGI. This CDR3 is CASSPLVTGTNNEQFF. The CDR3 DNA reads as TGTGCCAGCAGTCCCCTTGTGACAGGGACAAACAATGAGCAGTTCTTC.

This rearrangement joins TRBV27 to TRBJ2-7; no clear D gene. Looked up from germline, CDR1 is MNHEY and CDR2 is SMNVEV (reference sequence). Trimming removed 3 bases from V and 1 base from J, with 13 bases in between. This CDR3 is built from 15 residues. The CDR3 reads CASSFSLAWSYEQYF. The CDR3 coding sequence is TGTGCCAGCAGTTTTTCCCTCGCGTGGTCCTACGAGCAGTACTTC.

The chain links TRBV10-3 to TRBJ2-4; 8 nucleotides align to TRBD2. Gene TRBJ2-7 matches the end of the DNA better, so the J call may be wrong. The CDR3 has 15 amino acids. The V gene's germline CDR1 is ENHRY and CDR2 SYGVKD. CDR3 residues: CAISDLTTSEYEQYF. In nucleotides, the CDR3 is TGTGCCATCAGTGACCTCACGACTAGCGAATACGAGCAGTACTTC.

The chain has TRBV20-1 and TRBJ2-5; D might be TRBD2 (7 bases). The V and J ends lost 0 bases and 7 bases respectively, with 18 bases between them. The CDR3 contains 15 residues. Looked up from germline, CDR1 is DFQATT and CDR2 is SNEGSKA (reference sequence). The DNA for the CDR3 is TGCAGTGCTAGAGATGGGGGGGGCCCGCAGATGACCCAGTACTTC. This codes for CSARDGGGPQMTQYF.

The table lists this clonotype with a few counts. The genes are TRBV7-2 and TRBJ1-1, with TRBD1 as a possible D gene (5 bases). With 4 bases removed from V and 3 bases from J, the gap between germline ends came to 12 bases. The length of the CDR3 is 14 residues. Germline lookup yields CDR1 SGHTA and CDR2 FQGNSA. Here the CDR3 reads CASSSAGGDTEAFF. DNA for the CDR3: TGTGCCAGCAGCTCGGCCGGAGGGGACACTGAAGCTTTCTTT.

The genes are TRBV2 and TRBJ2-4; D tentatively reads TRBD1 or TRBD2 (5 bases each). Trimming shortened V by 7 bases and J by 4 bases, and 17 bases separated the two germline ends. The CDR3 is 15 amino acids. The germline gives CDR1 SNHLY, CDR2 FYNNEI. The CDR3 nucleotides read TGTGCCAGCACGGGATATGTGGGGGTGAAAAACATTCAGTACTTC. Translation gives CASTGYVGVKNIQYF.

This clonotype was picked up a small number of times. J is TRBJ2-6 and V is TRBV6-2 or TRBV6-3, with D possibly TRBD2 on 7 matching bases. The CDR3 has 14 amino acids. The germline V and J ends were trimmed by 6 bases and 7 bases, with 13 bases remaining between them. Germline CDR1 is MNHEY and CDR2 is SVGEGT. The CDR3: CASRHGGTANVLTF. The CDR3 DNA reads TGTGCCAGCAGGCACGGGGGGACAGCCAACGTCCTGACTTTC.